This T cell receptor beta chain stems from a study of blood T cell repertoires in COVID-19. Whole-study context: PBMCs, B-cell-depleted T cells, or T cells provided the cDNA or gDNA that made up the material.

Original processing notes: Reference gene primer amplification gave estimated nucleated cell counts. Generated by immunoSEQ multiplex PCR, the TCRdb table keeps only in-frame clones and is missing some. V and J calls and clone size come straight from that table; D and trimming were deduced from the DNA. This sample carries 100,000 to 150,000 clones, around 86% of them seen once, and the ten largest clones take about 6.9%. Trimming shortened V by 7 bases and J by 1 base, and 10 bases separated the two germline ends. CDR3 length: 14 residues. The germline V gene encodes CDR1 MNHEY and CDR2 SVGAGI. The chain recombines TRBV6-5 with TRBJ2-2; no firm D call. The sample taken for sequencing was peripheral blood. This TCR derives from an older man with active or convalescent COVID-19. DNA of the CDR3: TGTGCCAGCACGAATGGCGGGAACACCGGGGAGCTGTTTTTT. Its protein is CASTNGGNTGELFF.